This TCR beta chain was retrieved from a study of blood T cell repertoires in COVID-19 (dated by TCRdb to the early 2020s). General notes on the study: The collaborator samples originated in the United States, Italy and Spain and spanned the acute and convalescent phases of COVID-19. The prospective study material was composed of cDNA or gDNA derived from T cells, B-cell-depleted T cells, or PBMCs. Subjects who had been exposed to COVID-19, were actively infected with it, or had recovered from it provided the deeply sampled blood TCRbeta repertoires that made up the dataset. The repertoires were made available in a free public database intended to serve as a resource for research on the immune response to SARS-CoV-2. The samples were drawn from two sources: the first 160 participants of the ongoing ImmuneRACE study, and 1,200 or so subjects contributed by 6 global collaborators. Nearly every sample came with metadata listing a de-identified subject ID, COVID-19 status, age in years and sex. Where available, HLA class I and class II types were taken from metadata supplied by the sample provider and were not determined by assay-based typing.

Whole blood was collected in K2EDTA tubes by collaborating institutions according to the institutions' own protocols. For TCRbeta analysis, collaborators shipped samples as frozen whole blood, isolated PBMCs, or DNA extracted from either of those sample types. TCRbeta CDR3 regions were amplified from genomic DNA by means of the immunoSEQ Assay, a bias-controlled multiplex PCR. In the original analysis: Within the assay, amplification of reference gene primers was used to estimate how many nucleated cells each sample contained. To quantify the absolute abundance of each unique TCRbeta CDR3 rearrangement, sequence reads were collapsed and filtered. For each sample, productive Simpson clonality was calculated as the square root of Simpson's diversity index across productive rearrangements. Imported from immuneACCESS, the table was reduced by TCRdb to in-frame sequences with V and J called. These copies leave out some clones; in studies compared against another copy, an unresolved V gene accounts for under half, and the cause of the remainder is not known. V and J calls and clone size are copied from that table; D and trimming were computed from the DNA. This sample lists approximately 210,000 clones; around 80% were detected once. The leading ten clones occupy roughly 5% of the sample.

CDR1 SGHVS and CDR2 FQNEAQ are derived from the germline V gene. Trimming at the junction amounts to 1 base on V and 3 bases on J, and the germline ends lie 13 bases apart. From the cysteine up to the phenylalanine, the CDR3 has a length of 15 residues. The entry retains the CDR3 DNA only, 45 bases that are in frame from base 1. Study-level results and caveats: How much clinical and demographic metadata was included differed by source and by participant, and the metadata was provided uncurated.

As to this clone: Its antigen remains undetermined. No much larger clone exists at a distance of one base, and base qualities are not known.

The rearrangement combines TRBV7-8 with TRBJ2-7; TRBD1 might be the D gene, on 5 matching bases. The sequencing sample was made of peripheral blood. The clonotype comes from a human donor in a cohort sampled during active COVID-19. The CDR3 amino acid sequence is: CASSLVADTVYEQYF. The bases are TGTGCCAGCAGCTTAGTCGCGGACACAGTCTACGAGCAGTACTTC. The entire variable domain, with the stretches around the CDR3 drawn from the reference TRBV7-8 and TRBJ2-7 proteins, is GAGVSQSPRYKVAKRGQDVALRCDPISGHVSLFWYQQALGQGPEFLTYFQNEAQLDKSGLPSDRFFAERPEGSVSTLKIQRTQQEDSAVYLCASSLVADTVYEQYFGPGTRLTVT.